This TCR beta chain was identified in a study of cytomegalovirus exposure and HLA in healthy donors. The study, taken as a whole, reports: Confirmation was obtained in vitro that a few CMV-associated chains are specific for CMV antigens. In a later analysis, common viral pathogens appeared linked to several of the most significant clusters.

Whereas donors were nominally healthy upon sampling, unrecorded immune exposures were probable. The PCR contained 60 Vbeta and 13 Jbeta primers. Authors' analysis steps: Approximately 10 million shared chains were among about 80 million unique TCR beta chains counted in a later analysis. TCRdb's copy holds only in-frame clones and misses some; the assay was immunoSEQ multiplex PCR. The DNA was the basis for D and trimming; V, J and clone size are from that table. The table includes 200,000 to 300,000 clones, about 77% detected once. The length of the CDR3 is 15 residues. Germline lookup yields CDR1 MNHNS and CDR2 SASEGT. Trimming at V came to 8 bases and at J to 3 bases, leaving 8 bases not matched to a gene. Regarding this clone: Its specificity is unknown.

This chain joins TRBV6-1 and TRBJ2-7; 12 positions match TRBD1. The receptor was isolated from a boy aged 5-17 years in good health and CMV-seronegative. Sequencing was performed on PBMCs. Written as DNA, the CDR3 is TGTGCCAGCGGCACCGGGACAGGGGGCTTCTACGAGCAGTACTTC. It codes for CASGTGTGGFYEQYF.